The clone carrying this T cell receptor (beta chain) was seen more than once but under ten times. These data belong to a study of T cells in Graves' hyperthyroidism and ophthalmopathy. Amplified TCR beta CDR3 regions came from RNA transcripts. The TCR CDR3 was amplified in a first-round RT-PCR using the HTBI primer set. Each CDR3 protein gets one entry after TCRdb re-called the multiplex PCR reads with MiXCR. The sample lists 330,000 or so distinct CDR3 sequences, roughly 20% seen once, with around 15% in the top ten. Germline assignment: CDR1 MNHNS and CDR2 SASEGT. This CDR3 region has 11 residues. The ends were cut back, 8 bases at V and 4 bases at J, with 8 bases in the middle. Those patients with uncontrolled infection, other autoimmune disease, pregnancy or lactation were excluded.

The clonotype comes from a woman aged 40 to 49 with Graves' ophthalmopathy. The specimen sequenced was blood. The rearrangement joins TRBV6-1 to TRBJ2-5; unclear D gene. In DNA form, the CDR3 reads TGTGCCAGCTCGGATCTAGAGACCCAGTACTTC. Translating it yields CASSDLETQYF.